These 25 T cell receptor beta chains originate from one sample sequenced in a study of blood T cells in healthy people across ages. Combining a sample-barcoded 5' primer with a J-beta primer mix, a second PCR ran for roughly 6 to 12 cycles. MiXCR, applied by TCRdb to the 5' RACE reads, yields one record per CDR3 protein. Here the sample spans about 720,000 distinct CDR3 sequences, 20% to 25% being singletons. These data also featured in a second study, about T cells of mothers and their children.

The source material was blood. These TCRs come from a boy younger than 18 in good health.

The genes are TRBV12-3 or TRBV12-4 and TRBJ1-2; tentative D call: TRBD1 (6 bases). Trimming shortened V by 6 bases and J by 4 bases, and 18 bases separated the two germline ends. The CDR3 is 15 residues long. The CDR3 DNA reads TGTGCCAGCAGATTACAGGGCACAGGGTTCTATGGCTACACCTTC. It encodes CASRLQGTGFYGYTF.

The V call is TRBV29-1, the J call TRBJ2-5, with TRBD2 identical over 14 bases. The better agreement between TRBJ2-1 and the DNA end casts doubt on the J call. The CDR3 runs to 13 residues. Germline lookup yields CDR1 SQVTM and CDR2 ANQGSEA. CDR3 DNA sequence: TGCAGCGGTGGGACTAGCGGGAGTAGTGAGCAGTTCTTC. Translation: CSGGTSGSSEQFF.

With respect to this clonotype: The conserved phenylalanine or tryptophan normally closing the CDR3 is absent here, so this likely arose from a read error. The genes are TRBV12-3 or TRBV12-4 and TRBJ2-5; D is unclear. With the DNA end fitting TRBJ2-1 better, the J assignment may be wrong. This CDR3 region has 16 residues. CDR3 nucleotide sequence: TGTGCCAGCAGTTTAGCCTCTGCTGGCCCCTACAATGAGCAGTTCCTC. Its translation is CASSLASAGPYNEQFL.

This clonotype was counted a few times. The chain is built from TRBV5-5 and TRBJ2-4, with D unresolved. Trimming removed 0 bases at V and 1 base at J, with 11 bases between. Per germline, CDR1 SGHKS and CDR2 YYEKEE (reference sequence). This CDR3 contains 16 residues. The CDR3 DNA follows: TGTGCCAGCAGCTTGGAATTGAATGGTGCCAAAAACATTCAGTACTTC. Translated, it gives CASSLELNGAKNIQYF.

This clonotype was seen a handful of times. The V gene is TRBV27, the J gene TRBJ1-2; D might be TRBD1 (6 bases). Trimming stripped 6 bases from V and 8 bases from J, with 19 bases between. CDR3 length: 14 amino acids. CDR1 is MNHEY, CDR2 SMNVEV, per germline (reference sequence). CDR3 in DNA: TGTGCCAGCAGCCTAGAGGGGGGGGTCGGAGGCTACACCTTC. This codes for CASSLEGGVGGYTF.

Turning to this clonotype: One junction end disagrees with the germline gene, perhaps due to a read error. This rearrangement joins TRBV25-1 to TRBJ2-1, with 8 bases fitting TRBD2. The germline CDR1 and CDR2 sequences are MGHDK and SYGVNS. The CDR3 has 13 residues. For the CDR3, the DNA is TGTGCCAGCAGTGAGACTAGCGAGAATGAGCACTTCTTC. Its translation is CASSETSENEHFF.

The chain is built from TRBV27 and TRBJ2-1; weak D call: TRBD1 (6 bases). V lost 5 bases and J lost 0, with 20 bases in between. CDR1 is MNHEY, CDR2 SMNVEV, per germline (reference sequence). This CDR3 has 18 residues. CDR3: CASSTNPGTLFSYNEQFF. The DNA for the CDR3 is TGTGCCAGCAGTACCAACCCCGGGACACTTTTCTCCTACAATGAGCAGTTCTTC.

The chain recombines TRBV5-1 with TRBJ1-2, with 9 bases lining up with TRBD1. Germline V CDR1 and CDR2: SGHRS, YFSETQ. The CDR3 has 15 residues. The V gene end was trimmed by 2 bases and the J gene end by 5 bases; junction bases not matched to a gene: 7. CDR3 coding DNA: TGCGCCAGCAGCTTAACAGGGGGCCTCCCATATGGCTACACCTTC. It codes for CASSLTGGLPYGYTF.

In nucleotides, the CDR3 is TGCGCCAGCAGCTCCTCGACAGGGGCGGGAGGGGCCAACGTCCTGACTTTC. Translation gives CASSSSTGAGGANVLTF. The chain has TRBV5-1 and TRBJ2-6; TRBD1 agrees at 8 bases. Germline V gene lookup returns CDR1 SGHRS and CDR2 YFSETQ. V trimming: 3 bases; J trimming: 4 bases; junction bases outside the gene matches: 9. The CDR3 loop spans 17 amino acids.

This chain joins TRBV5-1 and TRBJ2-5; TRBD1 matches at 10 bases. The tail of the sequence fits TRBJ2-7 better, so the J call may be wrong. There are 13 residues in the CDR3. CDR1 and CDR2 from the germline V gene are SGHRS and YFSETQ. The CDR3, as DNA: TGCGCCAGCAGCTCGGGACAGGGGCACGAGCAGTACTTC. Protein: CASSSGQGHEQYF.

This clonotype occurred a few times. The chain combines TRBV29-1 with TRBJ1-2, with a weak D call TRBD1 (6 bases). Germline-derived CDR1 and CDR2 are SQVTM and ANQGSEA. Trimming pared 7 bases from V and 4 bases from J, leaving 13 bases between. This CDR3 has 12 residues. CDR3 in DNA: TGCAGCGCCGTGGGGGGCGGCTATGGCTACACCTTC. It is translated as CSAVGGGYGYTF.

The V and J genes are TRBV29-1 and TRBJ2-7; D is unresolved. The germline V gene encodes CDR1 SQVTM and CDR2 ANQGSEA. Trimming removed 2 bases at V and 2 bases at J, with 22 bases between. CDR3 length: 17 amino acids. The CDR3 sequence: CSVEFDVPQNGPYEQYF. The CDR3 DNA follows: TGCAGCGTTGAATTTGACGTCCCCCAGAACGGACCCTACGAGCAGTACTTC.

The chain links TRBV14 to TRBJ1-2; D uncertain. The CDR3 is 12 amino acids. The V gene lost 7 bases and the J gene lost 7 bases, with 13 bases spanning the gap. The germline V gene has CDR1 SGHDN and CDR2 FVKESK. Here the CDR3 reads CASKRSRGGYTF. The CDR3 DNA reads as TGTGCCAGCAAAAGGAGTCGAGGTGGCTACACCTTC.

The chain combines TRBV7-9 with TRBJ1-4, with D unclear. The CDR3 runs 16 residues. The germline V gene encodes CDR1 SEHNR and CDR2 FQNEAQ (reference sequence). V gave up 5 bases and J gave up 4 bases, with 17 bases separating them. CDR3 sequence reads: CASSQTPAGYNEKLFF. DNA of the CDR3: TGTGCCAGCAGCCAAACTCCGGCAGGCTATAATGAAAAACTGTTTTTT. The full variable domain, completed using reference TRBV7-9 and TRBJ1-4, is DTGVSQNPRHKITKRGQNVTFRCDPISEHNRLYWYRQTLGQGPEFLTYFQNEAQLEKSRLLSDRFSAERPKGSFSTLEIQRTEQGDSAMYLCASSQTPAGYNEKLFFGSGTQLSVL.

The V gene is TRBV6-6, the J gene TRBJ1-1; D unclear. The CDR3 consists of 13 residues. CDR1 is MNHNY, CDR2 SVGAGI, per germline (reference sequence). Trimming took off 6 bases at V and 1 base at J, with 9 bases between the two ends. The chain's CDR3 is CASSQVENTEAFF. DNA of the CDR3: TGTGCCAGCAGCCAGGTGGAGAACACTGAAGCTTTCTTT.

This clonotype was counted many times. The rearrangement joins TRBV3-1 to TRBJ2-3, with D perhaps matching TRBD2 (5 bases). V lost 4 bases, J lost 4 bases, and 12 bases lay in between. Germline CDR1 is LGHDT and CDR2 is YNNKEL (reference sequence). The CDR3 is made up of 14 amino acids. CDR3 sequence (DNA): TGTGCCAGCAGCCTCACGGGGTCTGCAGATACGCAGTATTTT. It yields the protein CASSLTGSADTQYF.

This clonotype was seen a few times. V gene TRBV7-8 combines with J gene TRBJ1-4, with D hard to call. The germline V and J ends were trimmed by 1 base and 8 bases, with 8 bases remaining between them. CDR3 size: 13 residues. Germline loops: CDR1 SGHVS, CDR2 FQNEAQ. The DNA for the CDR3 is TGTGCCAGCAGCTTAGTAACAGCCGAAAAACTGTTTTTT. Translated, it gives CASSLVTAEKLFF.

The V and J genes are TRBV2 and TRBJ2-5; 7 bases are shared with TRBD2. The germline V gene encodes CDR1 SNHLY and CDR2 FYNNEI. Trimming removed 3 bases from V and 1 base from J; junction bases left unmatched: 8. The CDR3 is made up of 16 amino acids. The CDR3 DNA sequence: TGTGCCAGCAGTGACTTGGCGGGAGTTCGCCAAGAGACCCAGTACTTC. Its protein is CASSDLAGVRQETQYF.

Here the CDR3 reads CASSFEFWGPGQQYEQYF. The CDR3 bases are TGTGCCAGCAGCTTCGAGTTTTGGGGCCCGGGACAGCAGTACGAGCAGTACTTC. J is TRBJ2-7 and V is TRBV28; 7 bases are a match to TRBD1. From germline, CDR1 is MDHEN and CDR2 SYDVKM. CDR3 length equals 18 residues. V shed 6 bases and J 4 bases; nucleotides not matched to a gene: 21.

This clonotype was recorded at least ten times. This chain connects TRBV5-1 to TRBJ2-5; 14 bases agree with TRBD2. The CDR3 runs 14 residues. Germline lookup yields CDR1 SGHRS and CDR2 YFSETQ. The J segment lost 5 bases and the V segment lost 4 bases, leaving 1 base of the junction unmatched. CDR3 DNA: TGCGCCAGCAGCGGGACTAGCGGGAGTGAGACCCAGTACTTC. Translated: CASSGTSGSETQYF.

The CDR3 sequence: CASGQGPRYTF. CDR3 bases: TGTGCCAGCGGACAGGGGCCACGCTACACCTTC. V and J are TRBV6-2 or TRBV6-3 and TRBJ1-2; TRBD1 agrees at 9 bases. Germline V gives CDR1 MNHEY, CDR2 SVGEGT. This CDR3 contains 11 residues. Trimming took 8 bases from V and 9 from J; bases not matched to a gene: 4.

A few counts support this clonotype. The chain combines TRBV6-5 with TRBJ2-1; 10 bases map to TRBD2. The CDR3 contains 18 residues. Germline CDR1 reads MNHEY; CDR2 reads SVGAGI. V shed 6 bases, J shed 3 bases, and the junction held 14 bases outside the gene matches. As DNA, the CDR3 is TGTGCCAGCAGATTAGACTCTTTAGCGGGGGGAAGCTACAATGAGCAGTTCTTC. Protein sequence: CASRLDSLAGGSYNEQFF.

This chain joins TRBV29-1 and TRBJ2-6; D may be TRBD1 (6 bases). The V end was cut by 3 bases, the J end by 8 bases, with 11 bases between. The CDR3 loop spans 13 amino acids. Germline V gene data show CDR1 as SQVTM and CDR2 as ANQGSEA. CDR3 in DNA: TGCAGCGTTGACCCTACAGGGTCCAACGTCCTGACTTTC. This codes for CSVDPTGSNVLTF.

This sequence joins TRBV14 and TRBJ1-1; tentatively, D is TRBD1 (5 bases). The CDR3 runs 17 residues. V shed 2 bases and J shed 0 bases, with 16 bases lying between them. Germline loops: CDR1 SGHDN, CDR2 FVKESK. The CDR3 DNA is TGTGCCAGCAGCCAATTTCCGGGACTCCTCATGAACACTGAAGCTTTCTTT. Its translation is CASSQFPGLLMNTEAFF.

This chain links TRBV4-3 with TRBJ1-2; D is unclear. Trimming took off 1 base at V and 7 bases at J, with 19 bases between the two ends. In germline, CDR1 is LGHNA, CDR2 YSLEER. The CDR3 is 16 amino acids. CDR3: CASSQGRERNFAGYTF. DNA for the CDR3: TGCGCCAGCAGCCAAGGGCGGGAACGCAACTTTGCTGGCTACACCTTC.